This entry concerns a single T cell receptor (beta chain). Its target is not known. The data belong to a study of OX40 agonist ivuxolimab in advanced cancers. Study at large: The study reported partial responses in three patients: one hepatocellular carcinoma, two cutaneous melanoma.

Here immunoSEQ multiplex PCR was the method, and the copy in TCRdb shows in-frame clones only, minus some. The sample lists over 65,000 clones, roughly four fifths occurring once. General observations from the study: Expanded clones tended on average to be more numerous among CD8+ T cells than CD4+. There were also nonresponders showing low normalized T-cell clonal expansion.

V dropped 2 bases and J dropped 5; count of bases not matched to a gene: 2. Looked up from germline, CDR1 is MNHEY and CDR2 is SVGAGI. CDR3 size: 14 residues. The chain joins TRBV6-5 to TRBJ1-1; TRBD1 aligns across 10 bases. This receptor was taken from an adult with an advanced solid tumor such as melanoma, head and neck, liver or kidney cancer. This specimen was CD4+ or CD8+ T cells sorted from blood, taken in a trial of the OX40 agonist ivuxolimab. CDR3 protein: CASSYGQGVTEAFF. The DNA of the CDR3 is TGTGCCAGCAGTTACGGACAGGGGGTGACTGAAGCTTTCTTT.